This T cell receptor beta chain was documented in a study of CD4 T cells in relation to SARS-CoV-2 and coronaviruses. Naive and memory CD4+ T cell DNA was deep-sequenced without culture. The assay was immunoSEQ multiplex PCR, and TCRdb's table has in-frame clones only and misses some. Here the sample spans approximately 70,000 clones, more than 85% being singletons. A remark on this clone: Its antigen is currently unknown.

Study-level points and caveats: According to naive versus memory sequencing, detected responses are memory recall, not newly primed. In 55% to 75% of donors, memory CD4+ clonotypes crossrecognized SARS-CoV-2 and at least one common cold coronavirus spike. Compared with monoreactive clones, crossreactive clones showed significantly weaker SARS-CoV-2 expansion.

Before the COVID-19 pandemic, during about 2011-2019, CD4+ T cells were taken from unexposed donors. CDR1 and CDR2 (germline): LNHNV, YYDKDF (reference sequence). The CDR3 covers 16 residues. Trimming removed 0 bases at V and 2 bases at J, with 12 bases between. The J gene is TRBJ2-3, the V gene TRBV15; maybe TRBD2 (5 bases). The clonotype comes from a human donor in good health. The specimen sequenced was naive CD4+ T cells from PBMCs. Specified subset: naive CD4+ T cells isolated by negative enrichment. CDR3: CATSRELVRDTDTQYF. The CDR3 DNA follows: TGTGCCACCAGCAGAGAACTAGTTAGGGACACAGATACGCAGTATTTT.